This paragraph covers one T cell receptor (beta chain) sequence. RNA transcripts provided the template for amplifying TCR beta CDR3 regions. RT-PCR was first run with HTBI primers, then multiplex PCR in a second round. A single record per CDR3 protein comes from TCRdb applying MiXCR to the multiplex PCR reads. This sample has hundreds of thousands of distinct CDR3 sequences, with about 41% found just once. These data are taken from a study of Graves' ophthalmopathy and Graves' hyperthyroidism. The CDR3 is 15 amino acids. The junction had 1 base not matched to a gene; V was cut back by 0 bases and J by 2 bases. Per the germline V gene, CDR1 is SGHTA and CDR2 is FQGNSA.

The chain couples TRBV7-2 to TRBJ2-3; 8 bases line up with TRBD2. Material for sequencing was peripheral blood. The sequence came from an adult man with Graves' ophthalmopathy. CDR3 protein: CASSLASGDTDTQYF. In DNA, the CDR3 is TGTGCCAGCAGCTTAGCTAGCGGGGACACAGATACGCAGTATTTT. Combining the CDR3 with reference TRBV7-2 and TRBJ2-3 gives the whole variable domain GAGVSQSPSNKVTEKGKDVELRCDPISGHTALYWYRQSLGQGLEFLIYFQGNSAPDKSGLPSDRFSAERTGGSVSTLTIQRTQQEDSAVYLCASSLASGDTDTQYFGPGTRLTVL.